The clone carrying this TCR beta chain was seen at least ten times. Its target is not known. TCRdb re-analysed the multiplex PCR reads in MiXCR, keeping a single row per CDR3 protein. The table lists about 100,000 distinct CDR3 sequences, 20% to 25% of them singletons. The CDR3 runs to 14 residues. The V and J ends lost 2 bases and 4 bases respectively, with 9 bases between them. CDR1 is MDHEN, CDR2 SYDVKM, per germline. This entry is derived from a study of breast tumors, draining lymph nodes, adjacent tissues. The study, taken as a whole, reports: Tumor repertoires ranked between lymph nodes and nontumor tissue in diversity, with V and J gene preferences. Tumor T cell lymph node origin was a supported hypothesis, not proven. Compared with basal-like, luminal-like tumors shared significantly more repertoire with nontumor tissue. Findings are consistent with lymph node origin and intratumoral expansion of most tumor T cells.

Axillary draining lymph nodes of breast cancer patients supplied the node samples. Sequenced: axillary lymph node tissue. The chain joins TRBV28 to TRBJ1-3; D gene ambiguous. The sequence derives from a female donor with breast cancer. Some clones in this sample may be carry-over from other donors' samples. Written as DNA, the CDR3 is TGTGCCAGCAGTTTACCGGGGTTCGGAAACACCATATATTTT. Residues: CASSLPGFGNTIYF.